This entry describes one T cell receptor (beta chain). Germline assignment: CDR1 ENHRY and CDR2 SYGVKD. The CDR3 runs 15 residues. The V gene lost 0 bases and the J gene lost 3 bases, with 9 bases spanning the gap. This sample is drawn from a study of blood T cell repertoires in COVID-19. Turning to the study itself: The United States, Italy and Spain were the sources of the acute and convalescent COVID-19 samples. The analysed material was cDNA or gDNA that came from T cells, B-cell-depleted T cells, or PBMCs.

Clones were read by immunoSEQ multiplex PCR, and TCRdb kept only the in-frame ones, dropping some. The sample has around 100,000 clones, about nine tenths seen once. This TCR was sampled from a man in his forties or fifties with acute or convalescent COVID-19. The chain links TRBV10-3 to TRBJ1-5, with D uncertain. Sequencing was performed on peripheral blood. CDR3 sequence: CAISESRGYNQPQHF. The DNA of the CDR3 is TGTGCCATCAGTGAGTCGAGAGGGTACAATCAGCCCCAGCATTTT.